Below, one T cell receptor (beta chain) is given with its context. The CDR3 is 14 amino acids. V lost 3 bases and J 4 bases, leaving 9 bases between the germline ends. The germline gives CDR1 SEHNR, CDR2 FQNEAQ (reference sequence). The sample comes from a study of blood T cells in healthy people across ages. Next came a second PCR, run for about 6 to 12 cycles, which used a sample-barcoded 5' primer along with a J-beta primer mix. MiXCR, run by TCRdb on the 5' RACE reads, gives a single entry per CDR3 protein. The sample lists about 290,000 distinct CDR3 sequences, 25% to 30% occurring once. Sequenced material: blood. This chain uses TRBV7-9 with TRBJ2-2; D is possibly TRBD1 (6 bases). The receptor was derived from an older woman in good health. DNA of the CDR3: TGTGCCAGCAGCTTTGACAGGAGCACCGGGGAGCTGTTTTTT. Residues: CASSFDRSTGELFF.